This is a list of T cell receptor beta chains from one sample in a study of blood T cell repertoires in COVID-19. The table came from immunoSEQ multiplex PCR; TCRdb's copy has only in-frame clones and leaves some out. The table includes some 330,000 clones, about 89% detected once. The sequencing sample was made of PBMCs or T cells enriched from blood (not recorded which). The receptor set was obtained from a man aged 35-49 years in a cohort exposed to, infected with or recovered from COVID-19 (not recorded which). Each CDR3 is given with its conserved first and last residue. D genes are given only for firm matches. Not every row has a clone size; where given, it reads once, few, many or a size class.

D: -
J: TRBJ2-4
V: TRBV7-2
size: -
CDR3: CASSLNRGTQYF
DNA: TGTGCCAGCAGCTTAAATAGGGGGACTCAGTACTTC

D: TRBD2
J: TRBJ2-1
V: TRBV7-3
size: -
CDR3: CASRRTSDSNEQFF
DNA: TGTGCCAGCAGACGGACTAGCGACTCCAATGAGCAGTTCTTC

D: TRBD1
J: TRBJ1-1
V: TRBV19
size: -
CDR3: CASTISWDREAFF
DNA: TGTGCCAGTACTATATCCTGGGACAGGGAAGCTTTCTTT

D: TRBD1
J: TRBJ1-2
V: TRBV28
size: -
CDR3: CASSSGTANYGYTF
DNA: TGTGCCAGCAGTTCCGGGACAGCGAACTATGGCTACACCTTC

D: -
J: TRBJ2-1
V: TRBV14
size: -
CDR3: CASSQVGGGDEQFF
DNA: TGTGCCAGCAGCCAAGTAGGAGGGGGCGATGAGCAGTTCTTC

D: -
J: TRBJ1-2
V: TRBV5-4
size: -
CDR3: CASSLDQGRGGYTF
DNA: TGTGCCAGCAGCTTGGATCAGGGGCGCGGTGGCTACACCTTC

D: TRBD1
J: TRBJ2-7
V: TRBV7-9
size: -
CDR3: CASSLGGTGDTYEQYF
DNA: TGTGCCAGCAGCTTAGGGGGGACAGGGGATACCTACGAGCAGTACTTC

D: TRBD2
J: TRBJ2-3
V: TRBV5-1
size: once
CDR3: CASSLEIAGSDTQYF
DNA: TGCGCCAGCAGCTTGGAAATAGCGGGTTCAGATACGCAGTATTTT

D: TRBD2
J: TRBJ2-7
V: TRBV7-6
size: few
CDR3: CASSLAGTSGYEQYF
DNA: TGTGCCAGCAGCTTAGCCGGGACTAGCGGCTACGAGCAGTACTTC

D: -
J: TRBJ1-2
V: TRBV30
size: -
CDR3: CAWSPGDYGYTF
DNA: TGTGCCTGGAGCCCCGGGGACTATGGCTACACCTTC

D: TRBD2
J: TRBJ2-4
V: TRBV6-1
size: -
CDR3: CASSEGGSGSSKNIQYF
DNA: TGTGCCAGCAGTGAAGGGGGTAGCGGGAGCTCCAAAAACATTCAGTACTTC

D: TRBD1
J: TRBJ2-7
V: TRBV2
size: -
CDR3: CASSGQGFYEQYF
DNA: TGTGCCAGCAGTGGACAGGGGTTCTACGAGCAGTACTTC

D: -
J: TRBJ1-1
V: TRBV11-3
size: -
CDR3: CASSLPRDTNTEAFF
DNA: TGTGCCAGCAGCTTACCCCGGGACACGAACACTGAAGCTTTCTTT